Listed below are T cell receptor beta chains from one sample, sequenced in a study of T cell clones after liver transplantation. The protocol was immunoSEQ multiplex PCR, while the TCRdb copy is restricted to in-frame clones and leaves out a portion. This table holds 60,000 or so clones, over 70% found once. The specimen comprised CD4+ T cells from blood, sampled before liver transplant. The receptor source for this set is a human donor who received a liver transplant. Both conserved end residues are part of each CDR3. A D gene is named only where the DNA matches it firmly.

>12|TRBJ2-7|.|TRBV28
CASRERSDEQYF
TGTGCCAGCAGGGAGAGAAGTGACGAGCAGTACTTC
>15|TRBJ1-2|TRBD1|TRBV19
CASSPGQGVGYGYTF
TGTGCCAGTAGTCCGGGACAGGGAGTAGGCTATGGCTACACCTTC
>18|TRBJ2-1|TRBD2|TRBV11-2
CASSMTSGGPSSYNEQFF
TGTGCCAGCAGCATGACTAGCGGGGGGCCTAGCTCCTACAATGAGCAGTTCTTC
>14|TRBJ2-5|.|TRBV5-4
CASSSRQAQETQYF
TGTGCCAGCAGCTCTCGACAAGCTCAAGAGACCCAGTACTTC
>14|TRBJ2-5|.|TRBV29-1
CSVETYREHKTQYF
TGCAGCGTTGAAACGTACAGGGAGCATAAGACCCAGTACTTC
>14|TRBJ2-7|.|TRBV27
CASSLSAPYYEQYF
TGTGCCAGCAGTTTATCGGCCCCGTACTACGAGCAGTACTTC
>15|TRBJ2-1|TRBD2|TRBV6-1
CASSESGGAHNEQFF
TGTGCCAGCAGTGAGAGCGGGGGGGCCCACAATGAGCAGTTCTTC
>16|TRBJ2-2|TRBD1|TRBV15
CATSRAGGANTGELFF
TGTGCCACCAGCAGAGCAGGGGGCGCGAACACCGGGGAGCTGTTTTTT
>13|TRBJ2-3|.|TRBV12-5
CASGLGVKDTQYF
TGTGCTAGTGGTTTGGGCGTGAAGGATACGCAGTATTTT
>14|TRBJ1-5|TRBD1|TRBV29-1
CSVRTGGSGQPQHF
TGCAGCGTTCGAACAGGGGGTAGCGGTCAGCCCCAGCATTTT
>16|TRBJ2-1|.|TRBV25-1
CASSEKAGSSYNEQFF
TGTGCCAGCAGTGAAAAGGCGGGAAGCTCCTACAATGAGCAGTTCTTC
>12|TRBJ2-7|TRBD2|TRBV30
CAWRGGQYEQYF
TGTGCCTGGCGCGGGGGGCAATACGAGCAGTACTTC
>16|TRBJ2-2|TRBD1|TRBV7-3
CASSLHRGVSTGELFF
TGTGCCAGCAGCTTGCACAGGGGGGTTTCCACCGGGGAGCTGTTTTTT
>15|TRBJ2-2|.|TRBV10-1
CASSEIGTHTGELFF
TGCGCCAGCAGTGAGATAGGGACACACACCGGGGAGCTGTTTTTT
>15|TRBJ1-2|TRBD1|TRBV13
CASSSRDRSAGGYTF
TGTGCCAGCAGCTCCCGGGACAGATCCGCGGGTGGCTACACCTTC
>15|TRBJ2-6|.|TRBV27
CASRTGSAGANVLTF
TGTGCCAGCAGAACAGGGAGTGCCGGGGCCAACGTCCTGACTTTC
>16|TRBJ1-2|TRBD1|TRBV14
CASRTDRGPSNYGYTF
TGTGCCAGTCGAACGGACAGGGGGCCTTCAAACTATGGCTACACCTTC
>14|TRBJ1-5|.|TRBV27
CASSLSQGRQPQHF
TGTGCCAGCAGTCTATCACAGGGACGTCAGCCCCAGCATTTT
>15|TRBJ1-5|.|TRBV6-5
CASRDRDIKGQPQHF
TGTGCCAGCAGAGACCGGGACATTAAAGGTCAGCCCCAGCATTTT
>14|TRBJ2-7|.|TRBV6-5
CASSGGGYRSEQYF
TGTGCCAGCAGTGGGGGCGGGTACCGGAGCGAGCAGTACTTC
>16|TRBJ2-7|TRBD1|TRBV5-4
CASSAVGTGPRREQYF
TGTGCCAGCAGCGCGGTCGGGACAGGGCCTCGGAGGGAGCAGTACTTC
>15|TRBJ2-2|TRBD1|TRBV7-9
CASSLRQGATGELFF
TGTGCCAGCAGCTTGAGACAGGGAGCCACCGGGGAGCTGTTTTTT
>14|TRBJ1-1|TRBD1|TRBV5-3
CARSSGTGSPEAFF
TGTGCCAGAAGTTCCGGGACAGGAAGCCCTGAAGCTTTCTTT